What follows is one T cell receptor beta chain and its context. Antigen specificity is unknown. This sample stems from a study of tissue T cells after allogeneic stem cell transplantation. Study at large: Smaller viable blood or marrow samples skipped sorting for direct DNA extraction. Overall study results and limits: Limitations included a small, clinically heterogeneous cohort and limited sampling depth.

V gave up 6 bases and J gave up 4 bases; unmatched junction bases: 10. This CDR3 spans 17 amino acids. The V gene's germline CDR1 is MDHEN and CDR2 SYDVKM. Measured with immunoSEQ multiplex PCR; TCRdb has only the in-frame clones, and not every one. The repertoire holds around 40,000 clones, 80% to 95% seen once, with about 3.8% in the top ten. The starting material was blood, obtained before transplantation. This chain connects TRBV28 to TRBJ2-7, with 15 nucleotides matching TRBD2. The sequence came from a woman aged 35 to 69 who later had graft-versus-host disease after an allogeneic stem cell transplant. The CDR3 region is CASSLPGLAGGVYEQYF. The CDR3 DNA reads TGTGCCAGCAGCCTCCCGGGACTAGCGGGAGGAGTGTACGAGCAGTACTTC.